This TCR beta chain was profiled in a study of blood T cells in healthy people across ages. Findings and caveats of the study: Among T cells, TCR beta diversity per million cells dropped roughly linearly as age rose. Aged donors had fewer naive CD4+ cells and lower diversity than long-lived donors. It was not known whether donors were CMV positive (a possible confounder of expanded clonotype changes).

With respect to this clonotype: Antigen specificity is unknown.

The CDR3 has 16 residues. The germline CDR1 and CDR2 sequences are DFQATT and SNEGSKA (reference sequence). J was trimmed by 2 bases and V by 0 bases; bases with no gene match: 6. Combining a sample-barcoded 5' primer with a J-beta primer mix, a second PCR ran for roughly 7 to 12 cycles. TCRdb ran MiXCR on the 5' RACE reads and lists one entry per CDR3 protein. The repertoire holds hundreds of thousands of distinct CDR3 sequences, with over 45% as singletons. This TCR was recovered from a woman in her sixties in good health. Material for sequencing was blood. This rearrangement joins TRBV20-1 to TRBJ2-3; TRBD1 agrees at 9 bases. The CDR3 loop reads CSARDPGQGHTDTQYF. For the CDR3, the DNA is TGCAGTGCTAGAGACCCGGGACAGGGCCACACAGATACGCAGTATTTT.